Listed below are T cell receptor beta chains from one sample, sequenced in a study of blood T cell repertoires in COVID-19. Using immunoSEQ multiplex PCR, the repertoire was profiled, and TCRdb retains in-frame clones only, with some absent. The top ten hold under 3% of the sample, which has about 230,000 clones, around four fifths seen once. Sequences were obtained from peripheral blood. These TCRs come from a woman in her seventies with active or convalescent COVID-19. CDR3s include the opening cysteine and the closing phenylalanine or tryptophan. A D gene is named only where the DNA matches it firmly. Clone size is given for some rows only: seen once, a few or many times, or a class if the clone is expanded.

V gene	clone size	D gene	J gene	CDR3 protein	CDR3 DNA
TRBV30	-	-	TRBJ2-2	CALGWGANTGELFF	TGTGCCCTAGGGTGGGGGGCGAACACCGGGGAGCTGTTTTTT
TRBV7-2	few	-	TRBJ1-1	CASSLTAGGAAFF	TGTGCCAGCAGCTTAACAGCGGGGGGGGCGGCTTTCTTT
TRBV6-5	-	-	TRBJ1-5	CASSYEGEQPQHF	TGTGCCAGCAGTTACGAGGGTGAGCAGCCCCAGCATTTT
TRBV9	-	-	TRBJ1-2	CASSVAPSRDYGYTF	TGTGCCAGCAGCGTAGCGCCCTCCCGGGACTATGGCTACACCTTC
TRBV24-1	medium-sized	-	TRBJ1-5	CATSDGARASNQPQHF	TGTGCCACCAGTGATGGGGCACGGGCCAGCAATCAGCCCCAGCATTTT
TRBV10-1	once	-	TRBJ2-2	CASSESVLTGELFF	TGCGCCAGCAGTGAAAGCGTACTCACCGGGGAGCTGTTTTTT
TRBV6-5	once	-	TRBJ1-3	CASSYWTSSGNTIYF	TGTGCCAGCAGTTACTGGACATCCTCTGGAAACACCATATATTTT
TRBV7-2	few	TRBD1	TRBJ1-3	CASRAPGQGMHTIYF	TGTGCCAGCAGGGCTCCGGGACAGGGGATGCACACCATATATTTT
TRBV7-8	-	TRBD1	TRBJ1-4	CASSLPGQGAQKLFF	TGTGCCAGCAGCTTACCCGGACAGGGGGCGCAAAAACTGTTTTTT
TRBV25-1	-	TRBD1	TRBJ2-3	CASSSDTQGADTQYF	TGTGCCAGCAGTTCCGACACGCAGGGGGCAGATACGCAGTATTTT
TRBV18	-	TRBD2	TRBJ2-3	CASSPTGGLAGVVDTQYF	TGTGCCAGCTCACCAACTGGAGGTCTAGCGGGGGTTGTAGATACGCAGTATTTT
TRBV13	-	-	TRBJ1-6	CASSLVGAGHNSPLHF	TGTGCCAGCAGCCTAGTAGGGGCTGGCCATAATTCACCCCTCCACTTT
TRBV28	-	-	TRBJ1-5	CASLNRGGDQPQHF	TGTGCCAGCCTCAACCGGGGGGGGGATCAGCCCCAGCATTTT
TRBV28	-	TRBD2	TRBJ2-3	CASRSRRASGRPLGTDTQYF	TGTGCCAGCAGGTCCCGGAGGGCTAGCGGGAGGCCCCTAGGCACAGATACGCAGTATTTT
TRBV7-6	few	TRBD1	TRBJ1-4	CASALSRTGAEKLFF	TGTGCCAGCGCCCTTTCCCGGACAGGGGCTGAAAAACTGTTTTTT
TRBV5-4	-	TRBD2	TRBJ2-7	CASSSGGGNIYEQYF	TGTGCCAGCAGCTCTGGCGGGGGGAACATCTACGAGCAGTACTTC
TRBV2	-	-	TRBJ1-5	CASSGPTDNQPQHF	TGTGCCAGCAGCGGTCCCACTGACAATCAGCCCCAGCATTTT
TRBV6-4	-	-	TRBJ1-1	CASSEQGGGNTEAFF	TGTGCCAGCAGTGAGCAGGGCGGCGGGAACACTGAAGCTTTCTTT
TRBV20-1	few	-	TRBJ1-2	CSATPGGYTF	TGCAGTGCTACCCCCGGGGGCTACACCTTC
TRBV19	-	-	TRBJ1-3	CASRQSHQLGAGNTIYF	TGTGCCAGCAGACAGAGTCATCAGTTAGGGGCCGGAAACACCATATATTTT
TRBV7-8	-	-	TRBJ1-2	CASSLIQGGDYGYTF	TGTGCCAGCAGCTTAATACAGGGAGGGGACTATGGCTACACCTTC
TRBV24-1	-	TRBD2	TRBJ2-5	CATSVGNSSGGEKETQYF	TGTGCCACCAGTGTCGGGAATAGTAGCGGGGGGGAGAAGGAGACCCAGTACTTC
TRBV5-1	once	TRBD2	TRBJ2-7	CASSLSSGGSSYEQYF	TGCGCCAGCAGCTTGTCTAGCGGGGGGAGCTCCTACGAGCAGTACTTC
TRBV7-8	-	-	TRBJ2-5	CASSLGQQETQYF	TGTGCCAGCAGCTTAGGGCAACAAGAGACCCAGTACTTC
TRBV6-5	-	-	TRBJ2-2	CASSSGHSDTGELFF	TGTGCCAGCAGCTCGGGTCATTCGGACACCGGGGAGCTGTTTTTT
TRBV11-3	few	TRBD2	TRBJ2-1	CASSPSSGANNEQFF	TGTGCCAGCAGCCCCTCCAGCGGGGCTAACAATGAGCAGTTCTTC
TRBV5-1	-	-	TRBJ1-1	CASKEGPANTEAFF	TGCGCCAGTAAGGAGGGTCCGGCGAACACTGAAGCTTTCTTT
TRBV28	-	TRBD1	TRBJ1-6	CASSLSITGQGSIF	TGTGCCAGCAGTTTATCCATCACGGGACAGGGTTCCATCTTT
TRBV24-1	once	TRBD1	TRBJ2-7	CATPDRGSSYEQYF	TGTGCCACCCCCGACAGGGGCTCTTCCTACGAGCAGTACTTC
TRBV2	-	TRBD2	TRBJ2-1	CASRTDSGGEQFF	TGTGCCAGCAGAACCGATAGCGGGGGTGAGCAGTTCTTC
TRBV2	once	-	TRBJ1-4	CASRTTEPKLFF	TGTGCCAGCAGGACCACAGAACCAAAACTGTTTTTT
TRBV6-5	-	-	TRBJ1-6	CASSSSRDMGNSPLHF	TGTGCCAGCAGTTCGTCCCGGGACATGGGGAATTCACCCCTCCACTTT
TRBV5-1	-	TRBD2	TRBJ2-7	CASATLAGAYEQYF	TGCGCCAGCGCGACTCTAGCGGGGGCCTACGAGCAGTACTTC
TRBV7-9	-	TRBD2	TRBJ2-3	CASSLHLAGGLTDTQYF	TGTGCCAGCAGCCTTCACTTGGCGGGGGGGCTTACAGATACGCAGTATTTT
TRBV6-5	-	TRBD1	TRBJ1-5	CASRGTGGLSQPQHF	TGTGCCAGCAGGGGGACAGGGGGCTTGAGTCAGCCCCAGCATTTT
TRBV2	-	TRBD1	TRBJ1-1	CASRGDRDINTEAFF	TGTGCCAGCAGGGGGGACAGGGATATCAACACTGAAGCTTTCTTT
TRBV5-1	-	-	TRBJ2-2	CASSTYGPGKGGELFF	TGCGCCAGCAGCACCTACGGACCGGGGAAGGGCGGGGAGCTGTTTTTT
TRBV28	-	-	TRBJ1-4	CASSYLTNEKLFF	TGTGCCAGCAGTTATCTCACTAATGAAAAACTGTTTTTT
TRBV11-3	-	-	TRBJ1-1	CASSLGRGNTEAFF	TGTGCCAGCAGCTTAGGTCGGGGAAACACTGAAGCTTTCTTT
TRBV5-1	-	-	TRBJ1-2	CASSSEAGTQGYTF	TGCGCCAGCAGCTCCGAGGCGGGGACGCAGGGCTACACCTTC
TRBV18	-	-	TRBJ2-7	CASSPSVRASYEQYF	TGTGCCAGCTCCCCCTCGGTGCGGGCCTCCTACGAGCAGTACTTC
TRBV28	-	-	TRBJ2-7	CASSSSPLREYF	TGTGCCAGCAGTTCCTCCCCCCTACGAGAGTACTTC
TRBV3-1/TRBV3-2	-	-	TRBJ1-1	CASSQVDWAGTEAFF	TGTGCCAGCAGCCAGGTAGACTGGGCGGGCACTGAAGCTTTCTTT
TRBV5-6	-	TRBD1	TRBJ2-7	CASSPGQGRAYEQYF	TGTGCCAGCAGCCCAGGACAGGGAAGGGCCTACGAGCAGTACTTC
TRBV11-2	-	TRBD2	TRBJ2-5	CASSFLAGAQETQYF	TGTGCCAGCAGCTTCCTAGCGGGGGCCCAAGAGACCCAGTACTTC
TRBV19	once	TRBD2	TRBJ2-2	CASSIVAGGANTGELFF	TGTGCCAGTAGTATAGTAGCGGGAGGCGCGAACACCGGGGAGCTGTTTTTT